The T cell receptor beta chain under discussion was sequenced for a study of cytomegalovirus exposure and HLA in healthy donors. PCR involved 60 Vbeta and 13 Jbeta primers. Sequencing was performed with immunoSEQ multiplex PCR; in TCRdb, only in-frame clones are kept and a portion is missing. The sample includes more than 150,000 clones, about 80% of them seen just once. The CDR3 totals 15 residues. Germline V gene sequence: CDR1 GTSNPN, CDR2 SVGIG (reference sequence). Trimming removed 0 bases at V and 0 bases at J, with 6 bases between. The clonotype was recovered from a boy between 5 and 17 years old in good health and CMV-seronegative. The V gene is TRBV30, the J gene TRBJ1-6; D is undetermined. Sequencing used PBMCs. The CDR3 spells CAWSVSSSYNSPLHF. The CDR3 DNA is TGTGCCTGGAGTGTATCGAGCTCCTATAATTCACCCCTCCACTTT.